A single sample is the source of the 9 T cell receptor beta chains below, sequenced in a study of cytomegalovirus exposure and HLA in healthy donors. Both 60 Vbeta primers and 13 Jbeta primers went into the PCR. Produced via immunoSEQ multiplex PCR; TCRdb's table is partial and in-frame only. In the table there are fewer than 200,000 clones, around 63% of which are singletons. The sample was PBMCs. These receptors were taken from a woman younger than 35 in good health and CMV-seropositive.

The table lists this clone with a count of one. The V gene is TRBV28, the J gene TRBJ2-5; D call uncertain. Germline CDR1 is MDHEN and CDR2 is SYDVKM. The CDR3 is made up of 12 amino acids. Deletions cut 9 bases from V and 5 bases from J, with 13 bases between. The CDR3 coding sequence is TGTGCCAGTCGAAGACTCTACGAGACCCAGTACTTC. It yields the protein CASRRLYETQYF.

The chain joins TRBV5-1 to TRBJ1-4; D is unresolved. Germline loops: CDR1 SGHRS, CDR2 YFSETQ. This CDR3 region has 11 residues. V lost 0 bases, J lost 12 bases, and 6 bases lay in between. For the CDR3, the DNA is TGCGCCAGCAGCTTGGATCAGGAACTGTTTTTT. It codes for CASSLDQELFF.

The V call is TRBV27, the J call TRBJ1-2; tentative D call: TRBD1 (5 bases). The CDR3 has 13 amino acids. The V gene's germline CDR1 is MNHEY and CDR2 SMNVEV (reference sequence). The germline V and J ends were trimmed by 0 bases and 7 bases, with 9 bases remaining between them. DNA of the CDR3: TGTGCCAGCAGTTTATCGACAGTGGGTGGCTACACCTTC. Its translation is CASSLSTVGGYTF.

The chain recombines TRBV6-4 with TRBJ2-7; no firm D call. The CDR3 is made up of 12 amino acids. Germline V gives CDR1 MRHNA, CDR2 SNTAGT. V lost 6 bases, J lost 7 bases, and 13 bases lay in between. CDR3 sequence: CASSRSRVEQYF. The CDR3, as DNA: TGTGCCAGCAGCCGGTCGCGTGTAGAGCAGTACTTC.

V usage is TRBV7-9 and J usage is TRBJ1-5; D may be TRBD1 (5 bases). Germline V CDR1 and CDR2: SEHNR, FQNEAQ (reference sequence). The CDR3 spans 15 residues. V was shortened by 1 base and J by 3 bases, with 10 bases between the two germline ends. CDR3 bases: TGTGCCAGCAGCTTAGGGCAAGGGGCCAATCAGCCCCAGCATTTT. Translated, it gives CASSLGQGANQPQHF. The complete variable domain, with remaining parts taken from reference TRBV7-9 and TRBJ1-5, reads DTGVSQNPRHKITKRGQNVTFRCDPISEHNRLYWYRQTLGQGPEFLTYFQNEAQLEKSRLLSDRFSAERPKGSFSTLEIQRTEQGDSAMYLCASSLGQGANQPQHFGDGTRLSIL.

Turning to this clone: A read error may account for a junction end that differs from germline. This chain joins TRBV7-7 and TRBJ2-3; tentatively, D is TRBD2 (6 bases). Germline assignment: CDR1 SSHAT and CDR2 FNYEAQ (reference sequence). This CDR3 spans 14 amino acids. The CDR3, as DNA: TGTGCTAGCAGCCCGACGGAGGGAACAGATACGCAGTATTTT. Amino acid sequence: CASSPTEGTDTQYF.

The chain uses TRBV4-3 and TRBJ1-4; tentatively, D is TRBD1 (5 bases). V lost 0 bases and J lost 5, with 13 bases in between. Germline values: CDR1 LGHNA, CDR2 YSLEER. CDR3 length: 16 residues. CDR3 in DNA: TGCGCCAGCAGCCAAGATACCGACAGCGTAAATGAAAAACTGTTTTTT. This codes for CASSQDTDSVNEKLFF.

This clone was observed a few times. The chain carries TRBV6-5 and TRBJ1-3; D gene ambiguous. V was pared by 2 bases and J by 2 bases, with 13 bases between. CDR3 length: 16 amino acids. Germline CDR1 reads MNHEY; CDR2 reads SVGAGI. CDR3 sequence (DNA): TGTGCCAGCAGTTACCGGGGAACATCCCCTGGAAACACCATATATTTT. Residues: CASSYRGTSPGNTIYF.

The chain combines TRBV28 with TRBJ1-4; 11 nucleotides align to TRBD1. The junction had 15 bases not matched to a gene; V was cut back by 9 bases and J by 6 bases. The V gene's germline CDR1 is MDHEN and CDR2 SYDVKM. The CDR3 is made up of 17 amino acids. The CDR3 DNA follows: TGTGCCAGTCATACCCAAGCGGACAGGGGGCTTGATGAAAAACTGTTTTTT. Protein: CASHTQADRGLDEKLFF.